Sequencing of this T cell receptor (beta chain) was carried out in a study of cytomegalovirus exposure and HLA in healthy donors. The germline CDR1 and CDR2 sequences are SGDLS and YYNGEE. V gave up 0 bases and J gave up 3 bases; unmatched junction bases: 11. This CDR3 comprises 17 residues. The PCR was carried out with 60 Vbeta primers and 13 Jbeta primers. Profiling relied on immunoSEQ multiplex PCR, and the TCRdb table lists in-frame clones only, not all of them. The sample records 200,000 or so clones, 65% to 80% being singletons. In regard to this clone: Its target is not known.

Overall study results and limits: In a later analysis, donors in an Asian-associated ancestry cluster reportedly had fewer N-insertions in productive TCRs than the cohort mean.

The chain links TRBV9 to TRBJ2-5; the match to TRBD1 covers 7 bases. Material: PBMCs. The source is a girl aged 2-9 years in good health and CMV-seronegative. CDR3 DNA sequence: TGTGCCAGCAGCGTAGGAGTCGGGACAGTTGTTGAAGAGACCCAGTACTTC. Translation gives CASSVGVGTVVEETQYF.